These T cell receptor beta chains were read from a single sample in a study of T cells in Graves' hyperthyroidism and ophthalmopathy. TCRdb re-called the multiplex PCR reads with MiXCR, one entry per CDR3 protein. The sample lists approximately 420,000 distinct CDR3 sequences, under 15% occurring once. Sample: blood. All receptors come from a woman in her 30s with Graves' hyperthyroidism. Both conserved end residues are part of each CDR3. A D gene is named only where the DNA matches it firmly. Size values are once, few and many counts, or a class for expanded clones, and some rows have none.

V: TRBV29-1; size: .; D: .; J: TRBJ2-3; length: 17; DNA: TGCAGCGTTGGGGGGCTCTCGCTCAGAGGGGCCACAGATACGCAGTATTTT; CDR3: CSVGGLSLRGATDTQYF
V: TRBV13; size: .; D: .; J: TRBJ1-1; length: 16; DNA: TGTGCCAGCAGCTTAGGGCTACAGGGAAAAGACACTGAAGCTTTCTTT; CDR3: CASSLGLQGKDTEAFF
V: TRBV6-1; size: many; D: .; J: TRBJ2-7; length: 16; DNA: TGTGCCAGCAGTGAATCCGTAGGGGATTTACGCTACGAGCAGTACTTC; CDR3: CASSESVGDLRYEQYF
V: TRBV12-3/TRBV12-4; size: few; D: .; J: TRBJ1-5; length: 13; DNA: TGTGCCAGCAGCCAACATGAAAATCAGCCCCAGCATTTT; CDR3: CASSQHENQPQHF
V: TRBV19; size: many; D: .; J: TRBJ2-1; length: 14; DNA: TGTGCCAGTAGTAAAGAACAGGTACGGAATGAGCAGTTCTTC; CDR3: CASSKEQVRNEQFF
V: TRBV6-5; size: few; D: .; J: TRBJ2-7; length: 12; DNA: TGTGCCAGCAGTTACTCCGGGGTCGAGCAGTACTTC; CDR3: CASSYSGVEQYF
V: TRBV18; size: .; D: TRBD2; J: TRBJ2-1; length: 14; DNA: TGTGCCAGCTCACCACGAGATCCAGCGGGAGGTCAGTTCTTC; CDR3: CASSPRDPAGGQFF
V: TRBV27; size: many; D: .; J: TRBJ1-1; length: 15; DNA: TGTGCCAGCAGAATCGCGGGAGCAGGGAACACTGAAGCTTTCTTT; CDR3: CASRIAGAGNTEAFF
V: TRBV28; size: few; D: TRBD1; J: TRBJ1-1; length: 14; DNA: TGTGCCGTCACCTCTCTCAGGGGGGGCACTGAAGCTTTCTTT; CDR3: CAVTSLRGGTEAFF
V: TRBV7-9; size: few; D: .; J: TRBJ1-1; length: 13; DNA: TGTGCCAGCAGCACGACAGCTAACCCGGAGGCTTTCTTT; CDR3: CASSTTANPEAFF
V: TRBV27; size: few; D: .; J: TRBJ1-4; length: 14; DNA: TGTGCCAGCAGTTTATCTCCCAGGAATGAAAAACTGTTTTTT; CDR3: CASSLSPRNEKLFF
V: TRBV3-1; size: many; D: .; J: TRBJ1-5; length: 13; DNA: TGTGCCAGCAGCCAAGGGGCCGTTCAGCCCCAGCATTTT; CDR3: CASSQGAVQPQHF
V: TRBV12-3/TRBV12-4; size: many; D: .; J: TRBJ2-1; length: 16; DNA: TGTGCCAGCAGTTCCAGAGCGGCACCACCAGACAATGAGCAGTTCTTC; CDR3: CASSSRAAPPDNEQFF
V: TRBV10-2; size: few; D: .; J: TRBJ2-2; length: 14; DNA: TGCGCCAGCAAAAACACCTACAATACCGGGGAGCTGTTTTTT; CDR3: CASKNTYNTGELFF
V: TRBV20-1; size: many; D: .; J: TRBJ2-7; length: 13; DNA: TGCAGTGCTAGAGATGGACAGAGGTACGAGCAGTACTTC; CDR3: CSARDGQRYEQYF
V: TRBV9; size: many; D: .; J: TRBJ2-7; length: 14; DNA: TGTGCCAGCAGTAAGGGGGTAGGGACCTACGAGCAGTACTTC; CDR3: CASSKGVGTYEQYF
V: TRBV7-9; size: many; D: TRBD1; J: TRBJ2-7; length: 15; DNA: TGTGCCAGCAGACGCGACAGGGGGACAATCTACGAGCAGTACTTC; CDR3: CASRRDRGTIYEQYF
V: TRBV29-1; size: many; D: TRBD1; J: TRBJ1-5; length: 12; DNA: TGCAGCGTAGGGACAGGGGATCAGCCCCAGCATTTT; CDR3: CSVGTGDQPQHF
V: TRBV4-2; size: many; D: .; J: TRBJ1-1; length: 14; DNA: TGTGCCAGCAGCCAGTGGGATCGGGACACTGAAGCTTTCTTT; CDR3: CASSQWDRDTEAFF
V: TRBV18; size: many; D: .; J: TRBJ2-7; length: 14; DNA: TGTGCCAGCTCACTCAGGGGGGGCCGCTACGAGCAGTACTTC; CDR3: CASSLRGGRYEQYF
V: TRBV28; size: many; D: TRBD2; J: TRBJ2-7; length: 13; DNA: TGTGCCAGCCGGACTAGCGGTCCCTACGAGCAGTACTTC; CDR3: CASRTSGPYEQYF